Below, 31 T cell receptor beta chains from the same sample are listed, as sequenced in a study of blood T cell repertoires in COVID-19. Generated by immunoSEQ multiplex PCR, the TCRdb table keeps only in-frame clones and is missing some. Altogether fewer than 450,000 clones are present, about nine tenths being singletons, with the ten largest covering approximately 12%. Sequenced sample: peripheral blood. These receptors were obtained from a woman aged 45-65 years with COVID-19, enrolled during active disease.

This clone is a singleton in its sample. This chain connects TRBV3-1 (or the pseudogene TRBV3-2) to TRBJ2-3; 15 bases line up with TRBD2. Germline values: CDR1 LGHDT, CDR2 YNNKEL (reference sequence). This CDR3 has 16 amino acids. With 4 bases clipped from V and 6 bases from J, the junction kept 5 bases outside the gene matches. The CDR3 sequence is CASSRGTSGGWDTQYF. The DNA for the CDR3 is TGTGCCAGCAGCCGAGGGACTAGCGGGGGGTGGGATACGCAGTATTTT.

The chain joins TRBV5-1 to TRBJ1-1; a possible D gene is TRBD1 (5 bases). The CDR3 is 16 amino acids. Looked up from germline, CDR1 is SGHRS and CDR2 is YFSETQ. Trimming shortened V by 0 bases and J by 0 bases, and 12 bases separated the two germline ends. This CDR3 reads CASSLVGGPMNTEAFF. The CDR3 DNA follows: TGCGCCAGCAGCTTGGTCGGGGGACCAATGAACACTGAAGCTTTCTTT.

This rearrangement joins TRBV23-1 to TRBJ2-7; a weak D match, TRBD2 (6 bases). TRBV23-1 is noted as an ORF with a role that remains uncertain. The CDR3 is made up of 14 amino acids. With 0 bases removed from V and 4 bases from J, the gap between germline ends came to 10 bases. CDR3: CASSQSRGGYEQYF. The CDR3 region has the DNA TGCGCCAGCAGTCAATCGAGGGGAGGATACGAGCAGTACTTC.

This clone was recorded a few times. The chain has TRBV18 and TRBJ1-4; D gene unclear. The germline V gene encodes CDR1 KGHSH and CDR2 LQKENI. The V end was cut by 1 base, the J end by 8 bases, with 8 bases between. This CDR3 comprises 13 residues. The CDR3 spells CASSPHAREKLFF. As DNA, the CDR3 is TGTGCCAGCTCACCACACGCGAGGGAAAAACTGTTTTTT.

The rearrangement links TRBV6-5 to TRBJ1-2; 9 bases are a match to TRBD1. V trimming: 2 bases; J trimming: 7 bases; junction bases outside the gene matches: 8. Germline V gene sequence: CDR1 MNHEY, CDR2 SVGAGI. This CDR3 spans 15 amino acids. CDR3 region: CASSYRGQGQAGYTF. The CDR3 DNA reads TGTGCCAGCAGTTACAGAGGACAGGGGCAAGCTGGCTACACCTTC.

This CDR3 reads CASSPSRDRVNYGYTF. The CDR3 coding sequence is TGTGCCAGCAGCCCCAGCCGGGACAGGGTTAACTATGGCTACACCTTC. This sequence joins TRBV2 and TRBJ1-2, with 9 bases matching TRBD1. The CDR3 is 16 amino acids. The V gene end was trimmed by 6 bases and the J gene end by 1 base; junction bases not matched to a gene: 9. CDR1 SNHLY and CDR2 FYNNEI come from the germline V gene.

The chain recombines TRBV24-1 with TRBJ2-7, with 9 bases that match TRBD1. The ends lost 4 bases at V and 3 bases at J; junction bases unmatched: 6. This CDR3 has 15 residues. Germline CDR1 and CDR2: KGHDR and SFDVKD. The CDR3: CATSDSGTGIYEQYF. The CDR3 DNA is TGTGCCACCAGTGACTCCGGGACAGGGATCTACGAGCAGTACTTC.

The V and J genes are TRBV9 and TRBJ2-5; 8 bases are a match to TRBD1. Trimming cost V 3 bases and J 5 bases; bases outside gene matches: 9. This CDR3 contains 15 residues. Per the germline V gene, CDR1 is SGDLS and CDR2 is YYNGEE. The CDR3 protein is CASSARQGRSETQYF. The CDR3 DNA reads as TGTGCCAGCAGCGCCCGACAGGGGAGGTCGGAGACCCAGTACTTC.

The chain has TRBV6-1 and TRBJ1-1; tentatively, D is TRBD1 (5 bases). Germline loops: CDR1 MNHNS, CDR2 SASEGT. Trimming pared 2 bases from V and 0 bases from J, leaving 10 bases between. This CDR3 contains 15 residues. The CDR3 region is CASSEWGGMNTEAFF. In nucleotides, the CDR3 is TGTGCCAGCAGTGAATGGGGGGGGATGAACACTGAAGCTTTCTTT.

The genes are TRBV4-2 and TRBJ2-7; 8 nucleotides align to TRBD2. The CDR3 spans 17 residues. V shed 0 bases, J shed 0 bases, and the junction held 7 bases outside the gene matches. Germline V gene data show CDR1 as LGHNA and CDR2 as YNFKEQ. The CDR3 sequence is CASSQDWGAGDSYEQYF. CDR3 sequence (DNA): TGTGCCAGCAGCCAAGACTGGGGAGCGGGGGACTCCTACGAGCAGTACTTC.

The chain carries TRBV5-1 and TRBJ2-2; tentative D call: TRBD1 (5 bases). Germline loops: CDR1 SGHRS, CDR2 YFSETQ. The CDR3 is made up of 15 amino acids. Trimming removed 3 bases from V and 7 bases from J, with 16 bases in between. DNA of the CDR3: TGCGCCAGCAGCTGGTGGCAGGGTGATGGCGGGGAGCTGTTTTTT. Amino acid sequence: CASSWWQGDGGELFF.

This clone was seen once. The chain recombines TRBV12-5 with TRBJ2-1; D perhaps matches TRBD2 (5 bases). CDR1 is LGHNT and CDR2 is FRNRAP in the germline V gene. The CDR3 extends over 14 amino acids. V was pared by 1 base and J by 7 bases, with 11 bases between. In nucleotides, the CDR3 is TGTGCTAGTGGTTTGGGACCCACGGGGAATGAGCAGTTCTTC. Protein product: CASGLGPTGNEQFF. The full variable domain, completed using reference TRBV12-5 and TRBJ2-1, is DARVTQTPRHKVTEMGQEVTMRCQPILGHNTVFWYRQTMMQGLELLAYFRNRAPLDDSGMPKDRFSAEMPDATLATLKIQPSEPRDSAVYFCASGLGPTGNEQFFGPGTRLTVL.

The chain recombines TRBV19 with TRBJ2-1; possibly TRBD1 for D (6 bases). This CDR3 is built from 15 residues. Germline V CDR1 and CDR2: LNHDA, SQIVND (reference sequence). Trimming took off 3 bases at V and 8 bases at J, with 17 bases between the two ends. The CDR3 bases are TGTGCCAGTAGTATGGGACAATCCCCGGTGGATGAGCAGTTCTTC. It codes for CASSMGQSPVDEQFF. The complete variable domain, with remaining parts taken from reference TRBV19 and TRBJ2-1, reads DGGITQSPKYLFRKEGQNVTLSCEQNLNHDAMYWYRQDPGQGLRLIYYSQIVNDFQKGDIAEGYSVSREKKESFPLTVTSAQKNPTAFYLCASSMGQSPVDEQFFGPGTRLTVL.

The chain combines TRBV30 with TRBJ2-1; 10 positions agree with TRBD2. The CDR3 loop spans 16 amino acids. The germline V gene has CDR1 GTSNPN and CDR2 SVGIG (reference sequence). V dropped 1 base and J dropped 9; count of bases not matched to a gene: 12. In DNA, the CDR3 is TGTGCCTGGAGTGGGGCTAGCGGGGGTTTTCTCAGTGAGCAGTTCTTC. Amino acid sequence: CAWSGASGGFLSEQFF.

V usage is TRBV27 and J usage is TRBJ1-5; D is uncertain. The CDR3 totals 12 residues. Germline loops: CDR1 MNHEY, CDR2 SMNVEV (reference sequence). V lost 8 bases and J lost 5, with 10 bases in between. The CDR3 here is CASGRGYQPQHF. CDR3 sequence (DNA): TGTGCCAGCGGGAGAGGATATCAGCCCCAGCATTTT.

J is TRBJ2-3 and V is TRBV19, with TRBD1 matching 10 bases. This CDR3 spans 15 amino acids. Germline V CDR1 and CDR2: LNHDA, SQIVND (reference sequence). The J segment lost 4 bases and the V segment lost 7 bases, leaving 8 bases of the junction unmatched. The chain's CDR3 is CASNDGQGVADTQYF. The DNA of the CDR3 is TGTGCCAGTAATGACGGACAGGGGGTGGCAGATACGCAGTATTTT.

The CDR3 coding sequence is TGTGCCGGGTACGCGGGGGGGAACACTGAAGCTTTCTTT. Protein product: CAGYAGGNTEAFF. J is TRBJ1-1 and V is TRBV30; possible D gene TRBD1, 5 bases. The CDR3 sequence is 13 residues long. V shed 8 bases and J shed 1 base, with 14 bases lying between them. Germline V CDR1 and CDR2: GTSNPN, SVGIG (reference sequence).

The V and J genes are TRBV18 and TRBJ1-2; D gene unclear. Trimming removed 2 bases at V and 0 bases at J, with 10 bases between. Germline V gives CDR1 KGHSH, CDR2 LQKENI. CDR3 size: 15 residues. The CDR3 reads CASSPDSEANYGYTF. In DNA, the CDR3 is TGTGCCAGCTCACCAGACTCGGAGGCTAACTATGGCTACACCTTC.

The V call is TRBV5-6, the J call TRBJ1-1, with D perhaps TRBD1 (6 bases). The CDR3 spans 12 residues. V was cut by 4 bases and J by 4 bases, with 8 bases left in between. Germline V gene sequence: CDR1 SGHDT, CDR2 YYEEEE. CDR3 amino acids: CASSIGGTEAFF. CDR3 coding DNA: TGTGCCAGCAGCATAGGGGGCACTGAAGCTTTCTTT.

The chain is built from TRBV10-3 and TRBJ2-2; 11 bases are a match to TRBD1. The germline V gene has CDR1 ENHRY and CDR2 SYGVKD. The J segment lost 4 bases and the V segment lost 11 bases, leaving 6 bases of the junction unmatched. The CDR3 covers 14 residues. The CDR3 DNA follows: TGTGCCTCGCGGACAGGGGGCCGCACCGGGGAGCTGTTTTTT. This sequence encodes CASRTGGRTGELFF.

CDR3 nucleotide sequence: TGTGCCAGCAGCCTGAGCGGGGGGCCCCATAATGAGCAGTTCTTC. Protein: CASSLSGGPHNEQFF. The rearrangement uses TRBV3-1 (or the pseudogene TRBV3-2) and TRBJ2-1; TRBD2 matches at 9 bases. This CDR3 contains 15 residues. Germline loops: CDR1 LGHDT, CDR2 YNNKEL (reference sequence). Trimming cost V 4 bases and J 7 bases; bases outside gene matches: 8.

This chain connects TRBV14 to TRBJ1-1; 7 bases agree with TRBD1. V dropped 4 bases and J dropped 5; count of bases not matched to a gene: 4. The CDR3 has 13 residues. Germline values: CDR1 SGHDN, CDR2 FVKESK. CDR3 nucleotide sequence: TGTGCCAGCAGCCTTACAGGGGCAACTGAAGCTTTCTTT. Translating gives CASSLTGATEAFF.

V is TRBV15 and J is TRBJ2-3; D uncertain. Per the germline V gene, CDR1 is LNHNV and CDR2 is YYDKDF (reference sequence). Trimming cost V 1 base and J 5 bases, with 4 bases left between them. This CDR3 has 12 residues. The CDR3 coding sequence is TGTGCCACCAGCAGAGCTCTAGATACGCAGTATTTT. Its translation is CATSRALDTQYF.

This clone showed up just once. This chain links TRBV29-1 with TRBJ2-3; 8 nucleotides match TRBD2. V gave up 3 bases and J gave up 5 bases; unmatched junction bases: 7. CDR1 and CDR2 from the germline V gene are SQVTM and ANQGSEA. The CDR3 covers 14 residues. The CDR3 region has the DNA TGCAGCGTTGACAACGGGGGGGCTCTAGATACGCAGTATTTT. Translation: CSVDNGGALDTQYF.

This chain uses TRBV7-6 with TRBJ2-1, with 14 positions matching TRBD2. Germline lookup yields CDR1 SGHVS and CDR2 FNYEAQ. V lost 3 bases, J lost 8 bases, and 3 bases stayed unmatched. The CDR3 spans 15 residues. The CDR3 DNA reads TGTGCCAGCAGCTTCCGACTAGCGGGGGGGGATGAGCAGTTCTTC. It yields the protein CASSFRLAGGDEQFF.

The genes are TRBV4-1 and TRBJ2-1, with 7 nucleotides matching TRBD1. The CDR3 length is 16 residues. The germline CDR1 and CDR2 sequences are MGHRA and YSYEKL. After removal of 1 base from V and 4 bases from J, the junction contained 7 bases not matched to a gene. The CDR3 bases are TGCGCCAGCAGCCAAGTCACAGGGGCCCTATACAATGAGCAGTTCTTC. Protein sequence: CASSQVTGALYNEQFF.

The chain joins TRBV3-1 (or the pseudogene TRBV3-2) to TRBJ1-3; D not certain. Germline loops: CDR1 LGHDT, CDR2 YNNKEL (reference sequence). This CDR3 is 17 amino acids long. V lost 0 bases and J 0 bases, leaving 12 bases between the germline ends. The CDR3 DNA follows: TGTGCCAGCAGCCAAGATTGGGCCCGGGACTCTGGAAACACCATATATTTT. It yields the protein CASSQDWARDSGNTIYF.

The chain combines TRBV7-7 with TRBJ2-5; 13 bases are shared with TRBD2. The CDR3 has 15 amino acids. Losses at the gene ends were 1 base for V and 4 bases for J; bases not matched to a gene: 0. CDR1 SSHAT and CDR2 FNYEAQ come from the germline V gene (reference sequence). CDR3 loop: CASSLGLAGGETQYF. The CDR3 bases are TGTGCCAGCAGCTTAGGACTAGCGGGGGGAGAGACCCAGTACTTC.

The chain is built from TRBV5-1 and TRBJ1-3; D not resolved. Trimming removed 2 bases from V and 1 base from J, with 10 bases in between. CDR1 and CDR2 (germline): SGHRS, YFSETQ. The length of the CDR3 is 15 residues. CDR3 loop: CASSLNSPSGNTIYF. As DNA, the CDR3 is TGCGCCAGCAGCTTAAACAGTCCTTCTGGAAACACCATATATTTT.

The chain employs TRBV3-1 (or the pseudogene TRBV3-2) and TRBJ1-1; no clear D. Germline CDR1 is LGHDT and CDR2 is YNNKEL (reference sequence). Trimming stripped 0 bases from V and 3 bases from J, with 8 bases between. The CDR3 is 14 residues long. This chain's CDR3 is CASSQDPVYTEAFF. CDR3 in DNA: TGTGCCAGCAGCCAAGATCCGGTATACACTGAAGCTTTCTTT.

This rearrangement joins TRBV7-2 to TRBJ1-5; possibly TRBD1 for D (5 bases). CDR1 is SGHTA, CDR2 FQGNSA, per germline. Trimming shortened V by 1 base and J by 3 bases, and 7 bases separated the two germline ends. The CDR3 contains 14 residues. The CDR3 loop is CASSLVRANQPQHF. DNA for the CDR3: TGTGCCAGCAGCTTAGTCAGGGCCAATCAGCCCCAGCATTTT.